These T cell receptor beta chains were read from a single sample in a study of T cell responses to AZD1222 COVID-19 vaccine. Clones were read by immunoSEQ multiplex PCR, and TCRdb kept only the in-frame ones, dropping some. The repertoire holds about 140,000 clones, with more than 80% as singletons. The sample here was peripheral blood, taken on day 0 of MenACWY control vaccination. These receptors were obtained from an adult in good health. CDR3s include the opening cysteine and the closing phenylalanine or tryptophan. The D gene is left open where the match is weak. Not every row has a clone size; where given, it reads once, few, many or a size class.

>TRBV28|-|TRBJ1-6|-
CASSFPSRQLNSPLHF
TGTGCCAGCAGTTTCCCGTCTCGACAGCTTAATTCACCCCTCCACTTT
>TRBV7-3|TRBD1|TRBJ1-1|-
CASSSGQGNTEAFF
TGTGCCAGCAGCTCGGGACAGGGAAACACTGAAGCTTTCTTT
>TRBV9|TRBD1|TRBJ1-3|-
CASSVTLYPGTGGANSGNTIYF
TGTGCCAGCAGCGTCACACTATATCCCGGGACAGGGGGCGCGAATTCTGGAAACACCATATATTTT
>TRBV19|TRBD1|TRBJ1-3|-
CASSNLLQGTKKNTIYF
TGTGCCAGTAGCAACTTACTACAGGGGACTAAAAAAAACACCATATATTTT
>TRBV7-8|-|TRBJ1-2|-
CASSLVSWGAGGYTF
TGTGCCAGCAGCTTAGTGTCCTGGGGCGCGGGTGGCTACACCTTC
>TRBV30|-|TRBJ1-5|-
CAASAGQLSHSNQPQHF
TGTGCCGCCTCCGCGGGGCAGCTATCCCATAGCAATCAGCCCCAGCATTTT
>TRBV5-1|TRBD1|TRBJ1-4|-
CASSTNRGGATNEKLFF
TGCGCCAGCAGCACGAACAGGGGCGGTGCAACTAATGAAAAACTGTTTTTT
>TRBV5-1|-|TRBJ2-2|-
CASSLEQMRNTGELFF
TGCGCCAGCAGCTTGGAACAAATGCGGAACACCGGGGAGCTGTTTTTT
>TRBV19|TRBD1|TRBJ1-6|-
CASSRDSGIGSPLHF
TGTGCCAGTAGTAGGGACAGCGGTATTGGGTCACCCCTCCACTTT
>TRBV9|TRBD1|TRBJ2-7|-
CASSRGQGSYEQYF
TGTGCCAGCAGCCGTGGACAGGGTTCCTACGAGCAGTACTTC
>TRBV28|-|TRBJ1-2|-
CASSSLPGSGLDGYTF
TGTGCCAGCAGTTCCCTCCCGGGGTCGGGGCTGGATGGCTACACCTTC
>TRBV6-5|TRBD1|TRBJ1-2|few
CASSIQGANYGYTF
TGTGCCAGCAGCATTCAGGGGGCAAACTATGGCTACACCTTC
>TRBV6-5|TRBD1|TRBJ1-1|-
CASSYVQGAQDTEAFF
TGTGCCAGCAGTTACGTCCAGGGGGCGCAGGACACTGAAGCTTTCTTT
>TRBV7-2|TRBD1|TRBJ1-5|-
CASSLPRQGYSNQPQHF
TGTGCCAGCAGCTTACCTCGACAGGGCTATAGCAATCAGCCCCAGCATTTT
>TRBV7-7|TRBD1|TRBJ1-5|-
CASRTLDRGINQPQHF
TGTGCCAGCAGGACACTGGACAGGGGAATCAATCAGCCCCAGCATTTT
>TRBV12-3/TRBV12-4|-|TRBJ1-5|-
CASSLGFRQPQHF
TGTGCCAGCAGTTTAGGGTTCCGGCAGCCCCAGCATTTT
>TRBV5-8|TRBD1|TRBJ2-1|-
CASSFNWDRYNEQFF
TGTGCCAGCAGCTTCAATTGGGACAGATACAATGAGCAGTTCTTC
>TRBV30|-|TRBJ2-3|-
CAWSVRGSTDTQYF
TGTGCCTGGAGTGTTCGGGGTAGCACAGATACGCAGTATTTT
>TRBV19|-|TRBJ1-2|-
CASRPLDSNYGYTF
TGTGCCAGTAGACCCTTGGACTCTAACTATGGCTACACCTTC
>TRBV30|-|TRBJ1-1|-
CAWRVRQRLGEAFF
TGTGCCTGGAGAGTCAGACAGCGTTTGGGTGAAGCTTTCTTT
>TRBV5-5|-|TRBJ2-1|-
CASSLEVYNEQFF
TGTGCCAGCAGCTTGGAGGTTTACAATGAGCAGTTCTTC
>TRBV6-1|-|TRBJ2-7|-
CASSVPRGHSSYEQYF
TGTGCCAGCAGTGTGCCCCGAGGACACAGCTCCTACGAGCAGTACTTC
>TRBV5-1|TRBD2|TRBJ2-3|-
CASSLRTSGRAVLTDTQYF
TGCGCCAGCAGCCTCCGGACTAGCGGGAGGGCCGTTCTGACAGATACGCAGTATTTT
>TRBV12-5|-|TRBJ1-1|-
CASGFETNTEAFF
TGTGCTAGTGGTTTTGAGACGAACACTGAAGCTTTCTTT
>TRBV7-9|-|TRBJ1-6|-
CASSLNIRGSYNSPLHF
TGTGCCAGCAGCTTAAATATCCGTGGCTCCTATAATTCACCCCTCCACTTT
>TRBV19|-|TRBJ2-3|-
CASSMRGLQRDTQYF
TGTGCCAGTAGTATGCGGGGACTTCAAAGAGATACGCAGTATTTT